This passage covers 21 T cell receptor beta chains from one sample sequenced in a study of cytomegalovirus exposure and HLA in healthy donors. The PCR was carried out with 60 Vbeta primers and 13 Jbeta primers. Only in-frame clones appear in the TCRdb table, and some are missing; sequencing was by immunoSEQ multiplex PCR. The data show roughly 100,000 clones, more than 65% seen once. The sample consisted of PBMCs. Receptor source: a boy aged 5 to 17 in good health and CMV-seronegative.

The chain links TRBV5-1 to TRBJ2-3; possibly TRBD1 for D (6 bases). CDR1 and CDR2 from the germline V gene are SGHRS and YFSETQ. Trimming took 1 base from V and 2 from J, leaving 8 bases between them. This CDR3 has 14 residues. The CDR3 reads CASSLRQDTDTQYF. In DNA form, the CDR3 reads TGCGCCAGCAGCTTGAGACAGGACACAGATACGCAGTATTTT.

This chain links TRBV7-3 with TRBJ2-7; 10 bases line up with TRBD2. With 0 bases clipped from V and 2 bases from J, the junction kept 1 base outside the gene matches. The length of the CDR3 is 15 residues. CDR1 is SGHTA and CDR2 is FQGTGA in the germline V gene. The CDR3 region has the DNA TGTGCCAGCAGCTTAACACTAGCGGGGCCCTACGAGCAGTACTTC. It is translated as CASSLTLAGPYEQYF.

The chain is built from TRBV4-1 and TRBJ2-7; the D gene is possibly TRBD2 (6 bases). Germline loops: CDR1 MGHRA, CDR2 YSYEKL. This CDR3 is built from 16 residues. V was cut by 6 bases and J by 2 bases, with 20 bases left in between. The CDR3 nucleotides are TGCGCCAGCAGACACGAGACTGGCGGGGATACCTACGAGCAGTACTTC. Translated, it gives CASRHETGGDTYEQYF.

The V call is TRBV16, the J call TRBJ1-1; a weak D match, TRBD1 (6 bases). The germline CDR1 and CDR2 sequences are KGHSY and FQNENV. V was trimmed by 2 bases and J by 11 bases, leaving 12 bases between them. The CDR3 loop spans 12 amino acids. DNA for the CDR3: TGTGCCAGCAGCCAAGCAGGGGTACTTGCTTTCTTT. This encodes CASSQAGVLAFF.

J is TRBJ1-5 and V is TRBV12-2. TRBV12-2 is described as a pseudogene. CDR3 length: 13 amino acids. The CDR3 bases are TGTGCAAGTCATCCTGGGGAGGAAAAGCCCCAGCATTTT. Its protein product is CASHPGEEKPQHF.

The chain links TRBV11-3 to TRBJ2-7; possible D gene TRBD1, 6 bases. The V gene's germline CDR1 is SGHNT and CDR2 YENEEA. V was pared by 1 base and J by 4 bases, with 17 bases between. This CDR3 comprises 16 residues. The CDR3: CASSLGGTGLGYEQYF. CDR3 nucleotides: TGTGCCAGCAGCTTAGGGGGTACAGGGCTGGGGTACGAGCAGTACTTC.

This clone has only a few counts. The chain links TRBV27 to TRBJ2-7, with TRBD2 identical over 7 bases. V shed 3 bases, J shed 2 bases, and the junction held 4 bases outside the gene matches. The CDR3 is made up of 14 amino acids. CDR1 and CDR2 (germline): MNHEY, SMNVEV (reference sequence). The CDR3 loop reads CASSFAGVAYEQYF. The CDR3 nucleotides are TGTGCCAGCAGTTTTGCGGGGGTGGCCTACGAGCAGTACTTC.

This chain links TRBV11-1 with TRBJ1-2; 8 nucleotides line up with TRBD1. The CDR3 loop spans 14 amino acids. The germline gives CDR1 SGHAT, CDR2 FQDESV (reference sequence). J gave up 4 bases and V 5 bases, and 6 bases lay outside the gene matches. CDR3 residues: CASSPGQGRYGYTF. The CDR3 DNA reads as TGTGCCAGCAGCCCTGGACAGGGCCGCTATGGCTACACCTTC.

This chain links TRBV5-1 with TRBJ2-7, with 7 positions matching TRBD2. The CDR3 extends over 16 amino acids. With V trimmed by 0 bases and J by 0 bases, 6 bases remained unmatched. Per germline, CDR1 SGHRS and CDR2 YFSETQ. The CDR3 sequence: CASSLGPRDYSYEQYF. In DNA form, the CDR3 reads TGCGCCAGCAGCTTGGGCCCCCGGGACTACTCCTACGAGCAGTACTTC. Together with reference TRBV5-1 and TRBJ2-7, the CDR3 gives the full variable domain: KAGVTQTPRYLIKTRGQQVTLSCSPISGHRSVSWYQQTPGQGLQFLFEYFSETQRNKGNFPGRFSGRQFSNSRSEMNVSTLELGDSALYLCASSLGPRDYSYEQYFGPGTRLTVT.

The rearrangement links TRBV2 to TRBJ2-7, with D possibly matching TRBD1 (6 bases). From germline, CDR1 is SNHLY and CDR2 FYNNEI. The V end lost 6 bases, the J end lost 0 bases, and 18 bases lay between the germline ends. This CDR3 has 16 amino acids. The DNA of the CDR3 is TGTGCCAGCAGCTACCAGACAGGAGGCCTCTCCTACGAGCAGTACTTC. Its protein is CASSYQTGGLSYEQYF.

This clone was seen a handful of times. V and J are TRBV7-6 and TRBJ1-5; D call uncertain. CDR1 SGHVS and CDR2 FNYEAQ come from the germline V gene. The CDR3 runs 13 residues. V lost 3 bases and J 5 bases, leaving 8 bases between the germline ends. CDR3 nucleotides: TGTGCCAGCAGCTTCTACAGTGATCAGCCCCAGCATTTT. Translation gives CASSFYSDQPQHF.

The chain has TRBV11-2 and TRBJ2-7; 7 nucleotides align to TRBD2. Looked up from germline, CDR1 is SGHAT and CDR2 is FQNNGV. The CDR3 has 16 residues. V dropped 1 base and J dropped 0; count of bases not matched to a gene: 6. CDR3 sequence: CASSLGHLAVSYEQYF. The CDR3 nucleotides are TGTGCCAGCAGCTTAGGCCACCTAGCGGTCTCCTACGAGCAGTACTTC.

In this sample, this clone turned up once. Within the sample, other DNA sequences also encode this same CDR3. The CDR3 DNA sequence: TGTGCCAGCAGTTACTTGCTCGGCACTGAAGCTTTCTTT. Translating gives CASSYLLGTEAFF. The chain uses TRBV6-5 and TRBJ1-1; no definite D call. Germline-derived CDR1 and CDR2 are MNHEY and SVGAGI. This CDR3 comprises 13 residues. The germline V and J ends were trimmed by 1 base and 4 bases, with 7 bases remaining between them.

The chain's CDR3 is CATSLGRGNEQYF. The CDR3 DNA reads as TGTGCCACCAGCTTAGGCCGGGGGAACGAGCAGTACTTC. The V call is TRBV15, the J call TRBJ2-7; possible D gene TRBD2, 6 bases. Trimming shortened V by 5 bases and J by 5 bases, and 13 bases separated the two germline ends. Germline loops: CDR1 LNHNV, CDR2 YYDKDF (reference sequence). The CDR3 is 13 residues long.

The chain has TRBV11-2 and TRBJ2-7; maybe TRBD1 (5 bases). CDR1 is SGHAT, CDR2 FQNNGV, per germline. V lost 3 bases to trimming and J lost 7 bases, with 13 bases between them. This CDR3 has 13 amino acids. CDR3 amino acids: CASSFTKRGEQYF. CDR3 sequence (DNA): TGTGCCAGCAGCTTCACTAAAAGGGGTGAGCAGTACTTC.

The chain recombines TRBV2 with TRBJ2-5; 7 bases line up with TRBD1. CDR1 and CDR2 from the germline V gene are SNHLY and FYNNEI. J gave up 5 bases and V 4 bases, and 7 bases lay outside the gene matches. The CDR3 consists of 14 residues. The CDR3 DNA reads TGTGCCAGCAGTGGTAGACAGGGCACGGAGACCCAGTACTTC. Translation: CASSGRQGTETQYF. Full variable domain (missing parts from reference TRBV2 and TRBJ2-5): EPEVTQTPSHQVTQMGQEVILRCVPISNHLYFYWYRQILGQKVEFLVSFYNNEISEKSEIFDDQFSVERPDGSNFTLKIRSTKLEDSAMYFCASSGRQGTETQYFGPGTRLLVL.

The rearrangement uses TRBV6-5 and TRBJ2-4; a possible D gene is TRBD1 (5 bases). Trimming shortened V by 6 bases and J by 0 bases, and 6 bases separated the two germline ends. Germline lookup yields CDR1 MNHEY and CDR2 SVGAGI. The CDR3 contains 13 residues. Here the CDR3 reads CASRDIAKNIQYF. As DNA, the CDR3 is TGTGCCAGCAGGGACATAGCCAAAAACATTCAGTACTTC.

This sequence joins TRBV6-5 and TRBJ1-1; D perhaps matches TRBD1 (5 bases). V was shortened by 5 bases and J by 6 bases, with 13 bases between the two germline ends. The CDR3 runs to 13 residues. From germline, CDR1 is MNHEY and CDR2 SVGAGI. CDR3 sequence: CASSTQGAPEAFF. The DNA of the CDR3 is TGTGCCAGCAGTACTCAGGGCGCCCCTGAAGCTTTCTTT.

The J gene is TRBJ1-2, the V gene TRBV11-3; no reliable D call. The CDR3 contains 13 residues. V was clipped by 5 bases and J by 8 bases, with 15 bases between them. The germline gives CDR1 SGHNT, CDR2 YENEEA. For the CDR3, the DNA is TGTGCCAGCAGCCCCCCCGAAGTTAGAGGCTACACCTTC. Encoded protein: CASSPPEVRGYTF.

The chain employs TRBV9 and TRBJ2-1, with D possibly matching TRBD1 (5 bases). V was pared by 0 bases and J by 0 bases, with 7 bases between. The CDR3 length is 15 residues. The germline V gene has CDR1 SGDLS and CDR2 YYNGEE. The CDR3 reads CASSVGQSSYNEQFF. For the CDR3, the DNA is TGTGCCAGCAGCGTAGGACAGAGCTCCTACAATGAGCAGTTCTTC. The full variable domain, rest sourced from reference TRBV9 and TRBJ2-1, is DSGVTQTPKHLITATGQRVTLRCSPRSGDLSVYWYQQSLDQGLQFLIQYYNGEERAKGNILERFSAQQFPDLHSELNLSSLELGDSALYFCASSVGQSSYNEQFFGPGTRLTVL.

V and J are TRBV11-1 and TRBJ2-7, with 10 bases that match TRBD2. CDR1 and CDR2 from the germline V gene are SGHAT and FQDESV (reference sequence). The J segment lost 3 bases and the V segment lost 8 bases, leaving 7 bases of the junction unmatched. CDR3 length: 14 residues. The CDR3 DNA follows: TGTGCCAGCCGTCAGCGGGAGGGCCTCTACGAGCAGTACTTC. This sequence encodes CASRQREGLYEQYF.